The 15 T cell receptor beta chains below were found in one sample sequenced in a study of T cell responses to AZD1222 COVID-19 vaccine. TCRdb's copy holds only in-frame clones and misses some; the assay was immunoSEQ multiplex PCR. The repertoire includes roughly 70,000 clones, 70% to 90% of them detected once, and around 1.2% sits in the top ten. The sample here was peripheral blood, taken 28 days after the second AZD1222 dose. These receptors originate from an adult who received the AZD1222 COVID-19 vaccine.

The CDR3 DNA reads as TGTGCCAGCTCACCCTTGCGACAAGAGACCCAGTACTTC. Amino acids: CASSPLRQETQYF. This chain joins TRBV18 and TRBJ2-5; D not certain. This CDR3 contains 13 residues. Per the germline V gene, CDR1 is KGHSH and CDR2 is LQKENI. The V end was cut by 3 bases, the J end by 2 bases, with 7 bases between.

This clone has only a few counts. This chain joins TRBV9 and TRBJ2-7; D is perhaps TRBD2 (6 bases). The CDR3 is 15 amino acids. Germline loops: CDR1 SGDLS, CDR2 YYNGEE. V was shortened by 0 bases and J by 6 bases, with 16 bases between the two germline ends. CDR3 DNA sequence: TGTGCCAGCAGCGTAGGTGAGACTAGAGGTGGCGAGCAGTACTTC. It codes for CASSVGETRGGEQYF.

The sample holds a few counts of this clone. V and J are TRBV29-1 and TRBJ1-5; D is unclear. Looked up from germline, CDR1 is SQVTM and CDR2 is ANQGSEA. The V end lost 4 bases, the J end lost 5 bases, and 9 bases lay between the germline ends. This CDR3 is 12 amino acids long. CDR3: CSVGEGYQPQHF. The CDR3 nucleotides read TGCAGCGTTGGGGAGGGATATCAGCCCCAGCATTTT.

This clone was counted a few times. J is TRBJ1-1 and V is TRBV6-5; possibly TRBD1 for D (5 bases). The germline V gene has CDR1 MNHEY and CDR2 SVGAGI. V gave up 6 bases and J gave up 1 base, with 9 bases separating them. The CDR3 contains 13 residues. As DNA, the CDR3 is TGTGCCAGCAGAGCCGGGGGGAACACTGAAGCTTTCTTT. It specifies CASRAGGNTEAFF.

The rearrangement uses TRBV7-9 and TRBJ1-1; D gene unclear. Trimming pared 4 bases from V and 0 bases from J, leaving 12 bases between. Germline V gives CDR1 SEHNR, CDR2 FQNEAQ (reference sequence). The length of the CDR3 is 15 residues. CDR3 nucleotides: TGTGCCAGCAGCTCTTGGGGAGGCATGAACACTGAAGCTTTCTTT. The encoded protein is CASSSWGGMNTEAFF.

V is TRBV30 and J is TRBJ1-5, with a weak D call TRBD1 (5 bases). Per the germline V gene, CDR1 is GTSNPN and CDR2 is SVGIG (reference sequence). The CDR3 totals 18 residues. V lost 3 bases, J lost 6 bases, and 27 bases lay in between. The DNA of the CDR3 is TGTGCCTGGAGGGACCCCGAGGGGCCCTCGCCCTCAAGTCAGCCCCAGCATTTT. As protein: CAWRDPEGPSPSSQPQHF.

CDR3 DNA: TGTGCCAGCAGCATGCAACAGGGCCCCAACTATGGCTACACCTTC. Its translation is CASSMQQGPNYGYTF. V usage is TRBV7-2 and J usage is TRBJ1-2; TRBD1 is a possible D gene (6 bases). Trimming pared 5 bases from V and 2 bases from J, leaving 15 bases between. The CDR3 has 15 residues. The V gene's germline CDR1 is SGHTA and CDR2 FQGNSA.

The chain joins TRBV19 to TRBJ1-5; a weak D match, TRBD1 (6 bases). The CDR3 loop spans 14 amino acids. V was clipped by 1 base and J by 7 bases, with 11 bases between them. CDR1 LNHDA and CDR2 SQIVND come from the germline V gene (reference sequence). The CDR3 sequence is CASSIAGGPQPQHF. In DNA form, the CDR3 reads TGTGCCAGTAGTATAGCCGGGGGGCCGCAGCCCCAGCATTTT.

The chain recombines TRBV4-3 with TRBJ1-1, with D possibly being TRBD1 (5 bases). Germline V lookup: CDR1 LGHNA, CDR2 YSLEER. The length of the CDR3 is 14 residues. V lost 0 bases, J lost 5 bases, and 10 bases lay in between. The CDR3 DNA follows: TGCGCCAGCAGCCAAGATCCAGGGTGGACTGAAGCTTTCTTT. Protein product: CASSQDPGWTEAFF.

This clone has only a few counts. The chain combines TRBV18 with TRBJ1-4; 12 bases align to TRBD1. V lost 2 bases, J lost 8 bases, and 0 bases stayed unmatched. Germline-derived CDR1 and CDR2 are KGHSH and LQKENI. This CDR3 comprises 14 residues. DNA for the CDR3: TGTGCCAGCTCACCAGGGACAGGGGGCGAAAAACTGTTTTTT. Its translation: CASSPGTGGEKLFF.

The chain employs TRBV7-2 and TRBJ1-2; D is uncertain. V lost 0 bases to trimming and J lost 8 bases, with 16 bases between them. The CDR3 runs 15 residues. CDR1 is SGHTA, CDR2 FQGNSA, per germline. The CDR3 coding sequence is TGTGCCAGCAGCTTAGCGGTTATCAGTTCCGGCGGCTACACCTTC. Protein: CASSLAVISSGGYTF.

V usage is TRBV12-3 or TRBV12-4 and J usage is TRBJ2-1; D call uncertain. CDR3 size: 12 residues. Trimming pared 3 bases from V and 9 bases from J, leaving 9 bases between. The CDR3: CASSFGVGEQFF. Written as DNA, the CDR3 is TGTGCCAGCAGTTTTGGGGTTGGTGAGCAGTTCTTC.

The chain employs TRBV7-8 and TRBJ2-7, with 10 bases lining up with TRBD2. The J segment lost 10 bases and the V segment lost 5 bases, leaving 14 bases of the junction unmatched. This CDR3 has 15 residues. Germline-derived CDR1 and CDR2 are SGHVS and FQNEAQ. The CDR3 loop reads CASSPSSGSRGIQYF. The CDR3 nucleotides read TGTGCCAGCAGCCCCTCTAGCGGGAGTAGGGGGATTCAGTACTTC. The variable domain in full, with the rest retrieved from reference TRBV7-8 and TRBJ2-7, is GAGVSQSPRYKVAKRGQDVALRCDPISGHVSLFWYQQALGQGPEFLTYFQNEAQLDKSGLPSDRFFAERPEGSVSTLKIQRTQQEDSAVYLCASSPSSGSRGIQYFGPGTRLTVT.

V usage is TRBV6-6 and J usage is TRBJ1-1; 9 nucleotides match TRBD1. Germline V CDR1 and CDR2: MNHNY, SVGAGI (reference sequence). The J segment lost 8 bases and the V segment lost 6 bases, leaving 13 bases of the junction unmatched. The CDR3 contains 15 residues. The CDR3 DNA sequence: TGTGCCAGCAGGCCGCGCGGGACAGGGATGTTGGAAGCTTTCTTT. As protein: CASRPRGTGMLEAFF.

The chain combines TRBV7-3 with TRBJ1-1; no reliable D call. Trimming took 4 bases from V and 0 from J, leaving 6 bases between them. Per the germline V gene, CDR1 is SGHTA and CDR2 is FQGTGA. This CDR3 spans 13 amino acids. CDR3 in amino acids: CASSSSMNTEAFF. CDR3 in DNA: TGTGCCAGCAGCTCATCAATGAACACTGAAGCTTTCTTT.